The present entry profiles one TCR beta chain with its context. One junction end does not reproduce the germline sequence, and a read error may be involved. Germline-derived CDR1 and CDR2 are SGHNT and YYREEE (reference sequence). This CDR3 spans 16 amino acids. The protocol was immunoSEQ multiplex PCR, while the TCRdb copy is restricted to in-frame clones and leaves out a portion. Here the sample spans roughly 1,900 clones, about 91% being singletons. The source of the sample is a study of T cells and Merkel cell carcinoma outcomes. The sequence was collected from a human donor with Merkel cell carcinoma. The sequenced sample consisted of tumor tissue from Merkel cell carcinoma. This chain uses TRBV5-4 with TRBJ2-6; D perhaps matches TRBD2 (5 bases). CDR3 region: CASSPERNSGANVLTF. The DNA for the CDR3 is TGTGCCAGCAGCCCCGAGCGGAACTCTGGTGCCAACGTCCTGACTTTC.